What follows are 9 T cell receptor beta chains derived from one specimen sequenced in a study of cytomegalovirus exposure and HLA in healthy donors. PCR employed 60 Vbeta and 13 Jbeta primers. Profiling relied on immunoSEQ multiplex PCR, and the TCRdb table lists in-frame clones only, not all of them. The sample lists about 100,000 clones, around 75% occurring once. Specimen: PBMCs. The receptors here all came from a male donor in good health and CMV-seropositive.

The rearrangement links TRBV13 to TRBJ2-5; 11 nucleotides line up with TRBD2. J gave up 5 bases and V 3 bases, and 5 bases lay outside the gene matches. Germline CDR1 and CDR2: PRHDT and FYEKMQ (reference sequence). CDR3 size: 15 residues. The DNA for the CDR3 is TGTGCCAGCAGCTTGCTTAGCGGGGGGGTGGAGACCCAGTACTTC. Its translation: CASSLLSGGVETQYF.

The chain couples TRBV11-2 to TRBJ2-7; TRBD1 matches at 7 bases. V shed 0 bases and J 1 base; nucleotides not matched to a gene: 3. This CDR3 is 15 amino acids long. Germline-derived CDR1 and CDR2 are SGHAT and FQNNGV. The CDR3 reads CASSLEQGLSYEQYF. The CDR3, as DNA: TGTGCCAGCAGCTTAGAACAGGGGTTATCCTACGAGCAGTACTTC. Full variable domain (missing parts from reference TRBV11-2 and TRBJ2-7): EAGVAQSPRYKIIEKRQSVAFWCNPISGHATLYWYQQILGQGPKLLIQFQNNGVVDDSQLPKDRFSAERLKGVDSTLKIQPAKLEDSAVYLCASSLEQGLSYEQYFGPGTRLTVT.

The rearrangement joins TRBV9 to TRBJ2-4; 10 bases fit TRBD1. CDR1 and CDR2 from the germline V gene are SGDLS and YYNGEE. V dropped 3 bases and J dropped 7; count of bases not matched to a gene: 4. The CDR3 sequence is 14 residues long. In DNA form, the CDR3 reads TGTGCCAGCAGCGCGACAGGGGGCGGTAACATTCAGTACTTC. The encoded protein is CASSATGGGNIQYF.

The rearrangement links TRBV19 to TRBJ1-2; 7 nucleotides agree with TRBD1. The CDR3 runs 14 residues. From germline, CDR1 is LNHDA and CDR2 SQIVND (reference sequence). J was trimmed by 4 bases and V by 4 bases; bases with no gene match: 6. DNA for the CDR3: TGTGCCAGTAGTACTACAGGGGCGGGCTATGGCTACACCTTC. Translated, it gives CASSTTGAGYGYTF.

The chain joins TRBV25-1 to TRBJ2-7; 10 positions match TRBD2. This CDR3 has 14 amino acids. The germline CDR1 and CDR2 sequences are MGHDK and SYGVNS. V trimming: 3 bases; J trimming: 6 bases; junction bases outside the gene matches: 5. CDR3 amino acids: CASSDPGLASEQYF. CDR3 nucleotides: TGTGCCAGCAGTGACCCGGGACTAGCGTCCGAGCAGTACTTC.

J is TRBJ2-7 and V is TRBV7-9; D is uncertain. CDR3 length: 14 residues. Germline V lookup: CDR1 SEHNR, CDR2 FQNEAQ (reference sequence). Trimming took 4 bases from V and 3 from J, leaving 13 bases between them. CDR3 residues: CASSSSTPNYEQYF. CDR3 in DNA: TGTGCCAGCAGCTCCTCGACACCTAACTACGAGCAGTACTTC.

The genes are TRBV28 and TRBJ1-2; D is ambiguous. V was pared by 4 bases and J by 3 bases, with 3 bases between. This CDR3 has 11 amino acids. Germline lookup yields CDR1 MDHEN and CDR2 SYDVKM. The CDR3: CASSSYYGYTF. CDR3 sequence (DNA): TGTGCCAGCAGTTCATACTATGGCTACACCTTC.

The chain is built from TRBV5-6 and TRBJ2-3; D gene unclear. There are 15 residues in the CDR3. Germline lookup yields CDR1 SGHDT and CDR2 YYEEEE. V shed 4 bases and J shed 2 bases, with 14 bases lying between them. The CDR3 DNA reads TGTGCCAGCAGCGAATACAGTCGAACCACAGATACGCAGTATTTT. As protein: CASSEYSRTTDTQYF.

The V gene is TRBV5-1, the J gene TRBJ2-1, with TRBD2 matching 11 bases. J lost 0 bases, V lost 0 bases, and 5 bases had no gene match. Germline V gene lookup returns CDR1 SGHRS and CDR2 YFSETQ. The CDR3 covers 18 residues. CDR3 sequence reads: CASSLAPSGGSSYNEQFF. In DNA form, the CDR3 reads TGCGCCAGCAGCTTGGCCCCTAGCGGGGGGAGCTCCTACAATGAGCAGTTCTTC.